This paragraph covers one T cell receptor (beta chain) sequence. Germline-derived CDR1 and CDR2 are SEHNR and FQNEAQ (reference sequence). The CDR3 extends over 15 amino acids. V trimming: 2 bases; J trimming: 4 bases; junction bases outside the gene matches: 5. This sample was taken from a study of identical twins. TCRdb reprocessed the 5' RACE reads via MiXCR and lists one record per CDR3 protein. The data contain about 210,000 distinct CDR3 sequences, roughly a tenth of them singletons. The chain employs TRBV7-9 and TRBJ1-2; 9 positions agree with TRBD1. The receptor comes from a woman younger than 35 in good health. Sequences were obtained from memory (CD45RO+) T cells sorted from blood. CDR3 protein: CASSLFGTGSYGYTF. The CDR3 DNA is TGTGCCAGCAGCTTATTTGGGACAGGGAGCTATGGCTACACCTTC.